The 13 T cell receptor beta chains below were found in one sample sequenced in a study of blood T cells in healthy people across ages (dated by TCRdb to the mid-2010s). Library preparation was by 5' RACE. TCRdb lists the instrument as Illumina HiSeq 2500. A second PCR of about 6 to 11 cycles was performed with a sample-barcoded 5' primer and a J-beta primer mix. TCRdb reprocessing: public reads trimmed at Q25 with fastp, clones called with MiXCR, in-frame beta chains kept. For every CDR3 protein sequence, its rows merge into one entry that carries the most common genes and DNA. The sample table records hundreds of thousands of distinct CDR3 sequences; roughly 30% of these occur just once. The ten largest clones capture roughly 14% of the sample. Sequencing input: blood. The receptors shown here come from a woman of 80 years or more in good health. Donor details come from another sample of the same person, matched by shared clones.

V gene TRBV12-3 or TRBV12-4 combines with J gene TRBJ2-2; D not certain. CDR3 length equals 10 residues. The V end lost 8 bases, the J end lost 6 bases, and 4 bases lay between the germline ends. The CDR3 DNA follows: TGTGCCAGCTTCGCCGGGGAGCTGTTTTTT. Translating gives CASFAGELFF.

At least ten counts were recorded for this clonotype. The rearrangement uses TRBV7-2 and TRBJ1-2, with D possibly matching TRBD1 (5 bases). Germline-derived CDR1 and CDR2 are SGHTA and FQGNSA. The V gene lost 4 bases and the J gene lost 2 bases, with 11 bases spanning the gap. This CDR3 contains 14 residues. CDR3 coding DNA: TGTGCCAGCAGCTCCCGGGGGGAGAACTATGGCTACACCTTC. Residues: CASSSRGENYGYTF.

Ten or more counts support this clonotype. The rearrangement uses TRBV5-4 and TRBJ2-5, with D tentatively TRBD2 (6 bases). Trimming took 4 bases from V and 2 from J, leaving 18 bases between them. This CDR3 has 16 residues. Germline CDR1 is SGHNT and CDR2 is YYREEE (reference sequence). CDR3: CASSMRLVAPQETQYF. The CDR3 region has the DNA TGTGCCAGCAGCATGAGACTAGTTGCCCCTCAAGAGACCCAGTACTTC. The full variable domain, its missing parts supplied by reference TRBV5-4 and TRBJ2-5, is ETGVTQSPTHLIKTRGQQVTLRCSSQSGHNTVSWYQQALGQGPQFIFQYYREEENGRGNFPPRFSGLQFPNYSSELNVNALELDDSALYLCASSMRLVAPQETQYFGPGTRLLVL.

The chain recombines TRBV5-1 with TRBJ1-3, with TRBD1 identical over 7 bases. The germline V gene has CDR1 SGHRS and CDR2 YFSETQ. With V trimmed by 0 bases and J by 6 bases, 3 bases remained unmatched. This CDR3 is 14 amino acids long. CDR3 in amino acids: CASSLEQGSNTIYF. In DNA, the CDR3 is TGCGCCAGCAGCTTGGAACAGGGGTCAAACACCATATATTTT.

This clonotype has only a few counts. This chain uses TRBV7-9 with TRBJ1-2; D is possibly TRBD1 (6 bases). Germline V gives CDR1 SEHNR, CDR2 FQNEAQ (reference sequence). The CDR3 has 15 amino acids. Trimming took off 3 bases at V and 4 bases at J, with 15 bases between the two ends. CDR3 sequence: CASSFNRVGGYGYTF. As DNA, the CDR3 is TGTGCCAGCAGCTTCAACAGGGTTGGGGGCTATGGCTACACCTTC.

A remark on this clonotype: A much larger clone differs from this one at a single base, so this may be a read error. V and J are TRBV12-3 or TRBV12-4 and TRBJ2-5, with TRBD2 identical over 11 bases. The CDR3 loop spans 14 amino acids. With V trimmed by 6 bases and J by 11 bases, 11 bases remained unmatched. Here the CDR3 reads CASRPVAGGGEQYF. DNA for the CDR3: TGTGCCAGCAGACCCGTAGCGGGGGGGGGAGAGCAGTACTTC.

This clonotype was seen many times. The rearrangement links TRBV28 to TRBJ2-1; 12 nucleotides agree with TRBD2. Germline V lookup: CDR1 MDHEN, CDR2 SYDVKM. The CDR3 has 17 residues. V shed 1 base and J 0 bases; nucleotides not matched to a gene: 1. CDR3 nucleotides: TGTGCCAGCAGTTTATCGACTAGCGGGAGCTCCTACAATGAGCAGTTCTTC. The encoded protein is CASSLSTSGSSYNEQFF. The variable domain in full, with the rest retrieved from reference TRBV28 and TRBJ2-1, is DVKVTQSSRYLVKRTGEKVFLECVQDMDHENMFWYRQDPGLGLRLIYFSYDVKMKEKGDIPEGYSVSREKKERFSLILESASTNQTSMYLCASSLSTSGSSYNEQFFGPGTRLTVL.

The CDR3 nucleotides are TGTGCCAGCAGCCATGGAAATCAAGATGAAGCTTTCTTT. Translated, it gives CASSHGNQDEAFF. V is TRBV7-9 and J is TRBJ1-1, with D uncertain. Germline CDR1 is SEHNR and CDR2 is FQNEAQ (reference sequence). This CDR3 is built from 13 residues. The V and J ends lost 5 bases and 7 bases respectively, with 14 bases between them.

Ten or more counts support this clonotype. The chain uses TRBV6-2 or TRBV6-3 and TRBJ2-5; either TRBD1 or TRBD2 may supply D (5 bases each). Trimming left V 5 bases short and J 1 base short, with 11 bases between. CDR3 size: 14 residues. From germline, CDR1 is MNHEY and CDR2 SVGEGT. The CDR3 protein is CASSDGTVQETQYF. The CDR3 DNA reads TGTGCCAGCAGTGACGGGACGGTCCAAGAGACCCAGTACTTC.

With regard to this clonotype: Given a much more abundant clone one base away, this may be a read error. The rearrangement links TRBV6-5 to TRBJ1-4, with D possibly TRBD1 on 5 matching bases. This CDR3 has 14 residues. Germline V lookup: CDR1 MNHEY, CDR2 SVGAGI. V dropped 4 bases and J dropped 6 bases, with 12 bases sitting between them. The CDR3 reads CASSSGTFDEKLFF. The CDR3 bases are TGTGCCAGCAGTTCCGGGACTTTTGATGAAAAACTGTTTTTT.

This clonotype was seen a handful of times. The chain is built from TRBV6-5 and TRBJ2-2; D may be TRBD1 (5 bases). Trimming removed 5 bases from V and 3 bases from J, with 13 bases in between. Per the germline V gene, CDR1 is MNHEY and CDR2 is SVGAGI. The length of the CDR3 is 15 residues. CDR3 amino acids: CASSRWTKDTGELFF. The CDR3 DNA is TGTGCCAGCAGTCGTTGGACAAAGGACACCGGGGAGCTGTTTTTT.

V gene TRBV20-1 combines with J gene TRBJ2-7, with 7 bases lining up with TRBD2. In germline, CDR1 is DFQATT, CDR2 SNEGSKA (reference sequence). Losses at the gene ends were 2 bases for V and 1 base for J; bases not matched to a gene: 8. The CDR3 extends over 15 amino acids. The CDR3 nucleotides read TGCAGTGCTAGAAGCGGGGACGAGGCATCCTACGAGCAGTACTTC. Translation gives CSARSGDEASYEQYF.

The chain is built from TRBV7-2 and TRBJ2-7; 11 bases match TRBD1. Germline trimming cut 2 bases from V and 7 bases from J; bases unmatched to any gene: 7. Per the germline V gene, CDR1 is SGHTA and CDR2 is FQGNSA. The CDR3 loop spans 15 amino acids. The chain's CDR3 is CASSLSRTGGREQYF. As DNA, the CDR3 is TGTGCCAGCAGCTTATCTAGGACAGGGGGCAGGGAGCAGTACTTC. Filled out from reference TRBV7-2 and TRBJ2-7, the complete variable domain reads GAGVSQSPSNKVTEKGKDVELRCDPISGHTALYWYRQSLGQGLEFLIYFQGNSAPDKSGLPSDRFSAERTGGSVSTLTIQRTQQEDSAVYLCASSLSRTGGREQYFGPGTRLTVT.